Below, 3 T cell receptor beta chains from the same sample are listed, as sequenced in a study of cytomegalovirus exposure and HLA in healthy donors. The study ran its PCR with 60 Vbeta and 13 Jbeta primers. Produced via immunoSEQ multiplex PCR; TCRdb's table is partial and in-frame only. In the table there are about 130,000 clones, over 70% of which are singletons. Sequencing was performed on PBMCs. Source of these receptors: a woman aged 18-29 years in good health and CMV-seronegative.

This rearrangement joins TRBV5-1 to TRBJ2-5; TRBD1 might be the D (5 bases). This CDR3 has 14 amino acids. The germline V gene encodes CDR1 SGHRS and CDR2 YFSETQ. V was clipped by 2 bases and J by 4 bases, with 12 bases between them. CDR3 DNA: TGCGCCAGCAGCTTTCAGGGTCGGTCAGAGACCCAGTACTTC. The encoded protein is CASSFQGRSETQYF. Drawing the rest from reference TRBV5-1 and TRBJ2-5, the complete variable domain is KAGVTQTPRYLIKTRGQQVTLSCSPISGHRSVSWYQQTPGQGLQFLFEYFSETQRNKGNFPGRFSGRQFSNSRSEMNVSTLELGDSALYLCASSFQGRSETQYFGPGTRLLVL.

This chain joins TRBV4-1 and TRBJ2-4, with 9 nucleotides matching TRBD2. V trimming: 4 bases; J trimming: 6 bases; junction bases outside the gene matches: 7. CDR1 and CDR2 from the germline V gene are MGHRA and YSYEKL. The CDR3 has 15 amino acids. For the CDR3, the DNA is TGCGCCAGCAGCCGTTTAGCGGGAGCAGGAAACATTCAGTACTTC. Amino acid sequence: CASSRLAGAGNIQYF.

This clone was observed once. The chain employs TRBV4-2 and TRBJ1-2; maybe TRBD1 (6 bases). This CDR3 comprises 17 residues. From germline, CDR1 is LGHNA and CDR2 YNFKEQ. The germline V and J ends were trimmed by 3 bases and 0 bases, with 17 bases remaining between them. The CDR3 protein is CASSQDPGALPNYGYTF. CDR3 sequence (DNA): TGTGCCAGCAGCCAGGACCCAGGGGCGCTCCCTAACTATGGCTACACCTTC.